The clone carrying this T cell receptor (beta chain) was seen a single time. Its antigen is as yet unknown. This CDR3 has 14 residues. Germline assignment: CDR1 ENHRY and CDR2 SYGVKD. The junction had 3 bases not matched to a gene; V was cut back by 6 bases and J by 5 bases. This sample was taken from a study of CD4+ T cells in melanoma. Whole-study findings and limits: CD8+ T cell, macrophage and B cell function reportedly correlated with neoantigen-specific CD4+ T cells. In melanoma, neoantigen-specific CD4+ T cells reportedly differed in differentiation state.

Some clones are missing from TCRdb's copy, which holds only in-frame ones; the method was immunoSEQ multiplex PCR. The sample holds 120,000 to 150,000 clones, 80% to 95% seen once. This receptor was obtained from a human donor with melanoma. The gene calls are TRBV10-3 and TRBJ1-6, with 8 bases fitting TRBD1. The chain's CDR3 is CAIRVGQDNSPLHF. The CDR3 DNA reads as TGTGCCATCAGGGTGGGACAGGATAATTCACCCCTCCACTTT.